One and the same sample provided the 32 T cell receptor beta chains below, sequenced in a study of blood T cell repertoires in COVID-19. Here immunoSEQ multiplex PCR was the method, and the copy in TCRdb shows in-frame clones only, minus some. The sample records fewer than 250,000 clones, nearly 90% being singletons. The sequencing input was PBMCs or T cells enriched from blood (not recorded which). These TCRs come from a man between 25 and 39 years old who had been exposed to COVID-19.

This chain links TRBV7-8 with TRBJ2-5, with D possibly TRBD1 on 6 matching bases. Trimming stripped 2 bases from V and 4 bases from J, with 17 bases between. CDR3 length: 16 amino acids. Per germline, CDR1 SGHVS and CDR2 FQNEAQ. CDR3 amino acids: CASSLWPRGTGETQYF. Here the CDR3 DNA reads TGTGCCAGCAGCTTATGGCCGAGGGGGACCGGAGAGACCCAGTACTTC.

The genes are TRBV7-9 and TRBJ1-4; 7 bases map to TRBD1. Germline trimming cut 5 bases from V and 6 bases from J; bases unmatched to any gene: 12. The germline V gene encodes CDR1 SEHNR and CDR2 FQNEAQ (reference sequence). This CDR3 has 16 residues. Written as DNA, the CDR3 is TGTGCCAGCAGCCCCCCTAGGGGGCTGGGCTATGAAAAACTGTTTTTT. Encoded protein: CASSPPRGLGYEKLFF. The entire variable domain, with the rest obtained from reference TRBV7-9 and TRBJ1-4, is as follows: DTGVSQNPRHKITKRGQNVTFRCDPISEHNRLYWYRQTLGQGPEFLTYFQNEAQLEKSRLLSDRFSAERPKGSFSTLEIQRTEQGDSAMYLCASSPPRGLGYEKLFFGSGTQLSVL.

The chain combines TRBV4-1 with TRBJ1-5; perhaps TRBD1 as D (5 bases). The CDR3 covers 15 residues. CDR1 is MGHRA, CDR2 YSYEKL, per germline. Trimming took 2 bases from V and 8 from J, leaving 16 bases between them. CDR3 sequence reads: CASSQNRDLMEPQHF. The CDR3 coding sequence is TGCGCCAGCAGCCAAAATCGGGACTTAATGGAGCCCCAGCATTTT.

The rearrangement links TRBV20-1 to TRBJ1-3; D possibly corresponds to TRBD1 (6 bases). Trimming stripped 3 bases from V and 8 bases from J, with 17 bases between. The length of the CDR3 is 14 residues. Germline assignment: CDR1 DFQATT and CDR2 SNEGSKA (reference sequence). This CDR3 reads CSASDQGPGDTIYF. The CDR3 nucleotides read TGCAGTGCTAGTGATCAGGGGCCAGGAGACACCATATATTTT.

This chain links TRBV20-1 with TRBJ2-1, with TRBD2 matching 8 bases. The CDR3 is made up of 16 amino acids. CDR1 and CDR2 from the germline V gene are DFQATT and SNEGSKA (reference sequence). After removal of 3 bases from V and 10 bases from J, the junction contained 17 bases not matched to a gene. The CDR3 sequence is CSASLRGAGGVGEQFF. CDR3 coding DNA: TGCAGTGCTAGTCTGCGCGGGGCGGGGGGTGTAGGAGAGCAGTTCTTC.

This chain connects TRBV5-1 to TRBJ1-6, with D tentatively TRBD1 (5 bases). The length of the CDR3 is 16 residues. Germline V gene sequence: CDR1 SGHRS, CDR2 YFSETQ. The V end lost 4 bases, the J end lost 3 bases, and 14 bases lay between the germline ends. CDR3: CASSRDGGFYNSPLHF. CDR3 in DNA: TGCGCCAGCAGCAGAGACGGGGGATTCTATAATTCACCCCTCCACTTT.

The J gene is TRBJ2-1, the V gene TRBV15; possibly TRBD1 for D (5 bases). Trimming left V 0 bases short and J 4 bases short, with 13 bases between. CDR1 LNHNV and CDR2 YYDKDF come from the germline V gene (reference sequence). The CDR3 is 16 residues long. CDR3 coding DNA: TGTGCCACCAGCAGAGATATGGCAGGGCTTTACAATGAGCAGTTCTTC. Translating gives CATSRDMAGLYNEQFF.

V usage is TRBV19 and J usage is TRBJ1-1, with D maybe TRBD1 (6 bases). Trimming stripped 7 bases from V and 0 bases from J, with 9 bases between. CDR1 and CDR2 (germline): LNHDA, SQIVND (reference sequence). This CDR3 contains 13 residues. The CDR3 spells CASNEGVNTEAFF. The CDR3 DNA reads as TGTGCCAGTAATGAGGGGGTGAACACTGAAGCTTTCTTT.

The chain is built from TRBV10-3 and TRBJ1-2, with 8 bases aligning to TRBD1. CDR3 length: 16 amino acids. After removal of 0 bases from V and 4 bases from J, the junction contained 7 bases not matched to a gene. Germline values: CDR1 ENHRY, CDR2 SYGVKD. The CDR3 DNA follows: TGTGCCATCAGTGAGTCGAGAAGTGGACAGGGCTATGGCTACACCTTC. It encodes CAISESRSGQGYGYTF.

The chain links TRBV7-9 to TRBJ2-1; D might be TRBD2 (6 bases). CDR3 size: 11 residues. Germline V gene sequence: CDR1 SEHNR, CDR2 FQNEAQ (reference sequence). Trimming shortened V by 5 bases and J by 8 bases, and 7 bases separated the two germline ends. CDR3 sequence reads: CASSRLDEQFF. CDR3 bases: TGTGCCAGCAGCAGACTAGATGAGCAGTTCTTC.

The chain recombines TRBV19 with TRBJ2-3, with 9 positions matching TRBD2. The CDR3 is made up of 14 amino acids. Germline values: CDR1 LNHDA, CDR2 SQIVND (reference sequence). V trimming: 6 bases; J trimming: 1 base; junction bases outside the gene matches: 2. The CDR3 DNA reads TGTGCCAGTAGGCAGCGGGGGGGCACAGATACGCAGTATTTT. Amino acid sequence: CASRQRGGTDTQYF.

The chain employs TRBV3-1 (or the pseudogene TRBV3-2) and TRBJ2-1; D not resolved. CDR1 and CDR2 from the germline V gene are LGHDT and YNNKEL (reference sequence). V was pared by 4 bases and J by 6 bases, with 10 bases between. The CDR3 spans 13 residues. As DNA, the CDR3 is TGTGCCAGCAGCCCGTCTTCCGTCAATGAGCAGTTCTTC. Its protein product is CASSPSSVNEQFF.

CDR3: CASSPGLGVHYGYTF. CDR3 in DNA: TGCGCCAGCAGCCCCGGCCTCGGGGTTCACTATGGCTACACCTTC. The chain carries TRBV4-3 and TRBJ1-2; no clear D. Germline assignment: CDR1 LGHNA and CDR2 YSLEER. The V and J ends lost 4 bases and 3 bases respectively, with 15 bases between them. The CDR3 loop spans 15 amino acids.

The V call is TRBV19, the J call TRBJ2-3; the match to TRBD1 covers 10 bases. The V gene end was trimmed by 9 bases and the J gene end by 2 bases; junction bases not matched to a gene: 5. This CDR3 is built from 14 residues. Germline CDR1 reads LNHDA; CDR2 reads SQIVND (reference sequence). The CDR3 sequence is CASSTGGNTDTQYF. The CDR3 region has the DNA TGTGCCAGCTCGACAGGGGGCAACACAGATACGCAGTATTTT. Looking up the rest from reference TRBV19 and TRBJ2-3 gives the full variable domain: DGGITQSPKYLFRKEGQNVTLSCEQNLNHDAMYWYRQDPGQGLRLIYYSQIVNDFQKGDIAEGYSVSREKKESFPLTVTSAQKNPTAFYLCASSTGGNTDTQYFGPGTRLTVL.

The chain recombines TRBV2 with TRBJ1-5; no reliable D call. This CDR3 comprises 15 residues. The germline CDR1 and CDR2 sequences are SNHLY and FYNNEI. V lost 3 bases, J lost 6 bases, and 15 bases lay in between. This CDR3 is CASSEPGMQSQPQHF. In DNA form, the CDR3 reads TGTGCCAGCAGTGAGCCCGGGATGCAAAGTCAGCCCCAGCATTTT.

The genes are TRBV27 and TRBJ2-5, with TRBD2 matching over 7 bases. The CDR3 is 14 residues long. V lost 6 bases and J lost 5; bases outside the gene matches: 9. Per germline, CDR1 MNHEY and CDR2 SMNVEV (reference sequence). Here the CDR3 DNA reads TGTGCCAGCAGACCCGGACTAGTGGGTGAGACCCAGTACTTC. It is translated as CASRPGLVGETQYF.

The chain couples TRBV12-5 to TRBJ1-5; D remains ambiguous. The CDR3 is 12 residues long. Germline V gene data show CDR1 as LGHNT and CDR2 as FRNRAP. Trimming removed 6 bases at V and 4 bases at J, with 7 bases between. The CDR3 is CASGEGNQPQHF. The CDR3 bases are TGTGCTAGTGGGGAGGGAAATCAGCCCCAGCATTTT.

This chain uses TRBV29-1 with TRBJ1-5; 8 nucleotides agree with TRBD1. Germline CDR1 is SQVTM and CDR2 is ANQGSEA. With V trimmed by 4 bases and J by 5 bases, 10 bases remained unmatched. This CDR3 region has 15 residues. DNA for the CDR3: TGCAGCGTTGCTCAGGGGGCAGGGAGGTATCAGCCCCAGCATTTT. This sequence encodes CSVAQGAGRYQPQHF.

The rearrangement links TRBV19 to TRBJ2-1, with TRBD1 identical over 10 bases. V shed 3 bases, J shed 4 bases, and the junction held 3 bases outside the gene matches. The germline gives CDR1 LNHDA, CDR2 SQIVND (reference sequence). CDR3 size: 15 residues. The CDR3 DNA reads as TGTGCCAGTAGTATGGGGACAGGGGTTTACAATGAGCAGTTCTTC. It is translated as CASSMGTGVYNEQFF.

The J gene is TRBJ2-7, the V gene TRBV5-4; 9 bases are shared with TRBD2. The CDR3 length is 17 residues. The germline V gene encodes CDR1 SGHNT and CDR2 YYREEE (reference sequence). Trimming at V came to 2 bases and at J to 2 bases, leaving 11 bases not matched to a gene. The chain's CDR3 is CASSFSRGRGFAYEQYF. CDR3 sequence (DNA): TGTGCCAGCAGCTTCTCCCGCGGGAGGGGCTTCGCCTACGAGCAGTACTTC.

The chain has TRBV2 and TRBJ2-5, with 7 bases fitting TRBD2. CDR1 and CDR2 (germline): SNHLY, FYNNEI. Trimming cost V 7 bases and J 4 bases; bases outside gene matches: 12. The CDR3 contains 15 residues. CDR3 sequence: CASNEHGEGTETQYF. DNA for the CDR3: TGTGCCAGCAACGAGCATGGGGAGGGGACAGAGACCCAGTACTTC.

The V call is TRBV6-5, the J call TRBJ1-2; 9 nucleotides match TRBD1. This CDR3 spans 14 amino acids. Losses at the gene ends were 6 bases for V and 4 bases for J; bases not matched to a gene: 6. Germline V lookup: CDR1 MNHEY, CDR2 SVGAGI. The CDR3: CASSLGQGPYGYTF. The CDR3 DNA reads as TGTGCCAGCAGCCTAGGACAGGGGCCCTATGGCTACACCTTC.

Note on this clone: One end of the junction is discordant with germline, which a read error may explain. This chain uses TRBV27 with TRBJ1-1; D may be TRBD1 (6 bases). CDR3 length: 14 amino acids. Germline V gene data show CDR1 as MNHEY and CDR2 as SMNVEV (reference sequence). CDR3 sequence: CASGFGRGASEAFF. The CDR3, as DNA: TGTGCCAGCGGTTTTGGCCGGGGGGCGAGTGAAGCTTTCTTT.

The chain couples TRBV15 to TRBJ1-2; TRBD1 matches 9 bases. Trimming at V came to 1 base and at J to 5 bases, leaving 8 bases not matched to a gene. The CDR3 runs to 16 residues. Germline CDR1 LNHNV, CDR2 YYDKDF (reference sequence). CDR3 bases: TGTGCCACCAGCAGAGTGGGAGGGACAGGGAGTTATGGCTACACCTTC. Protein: CATSRVGGTGSYGYTF.

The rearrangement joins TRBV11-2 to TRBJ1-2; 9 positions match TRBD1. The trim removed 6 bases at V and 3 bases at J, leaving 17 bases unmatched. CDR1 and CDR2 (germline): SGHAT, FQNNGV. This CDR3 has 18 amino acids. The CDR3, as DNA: TGTGCCAGCAGAAAAACCGGGACAGGGAGACGAGAAGACTATGGCTACACCTTC. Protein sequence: CASRKTGTGRREDYGYTF.

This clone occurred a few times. This CDR3 reads CASSQVRGSYNEQFF. As DNA, the CDR3 is TGCGCCAGCAGCCAAGTCAGGGGGTCCTACAATGAGCAGTTCTTC. The rearrangement links TRBV4-1 to TRBJ2-1; TRBD1 matches at 7 bases. The CDR3 sequence is 15 residues long. V lost 1 base to trimming and J lost 1 base; unmatched junction nucleotides: 1. Germline V gene data show CDR1 as MGHRA and CDR2 as YSYEKL.

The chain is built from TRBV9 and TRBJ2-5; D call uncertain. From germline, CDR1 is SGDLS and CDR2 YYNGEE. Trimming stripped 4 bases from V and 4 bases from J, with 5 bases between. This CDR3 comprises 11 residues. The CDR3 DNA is TGTGCCAGCAGCAACGGAGAGACCCAGTACTTC. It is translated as CASSNGETQYF.

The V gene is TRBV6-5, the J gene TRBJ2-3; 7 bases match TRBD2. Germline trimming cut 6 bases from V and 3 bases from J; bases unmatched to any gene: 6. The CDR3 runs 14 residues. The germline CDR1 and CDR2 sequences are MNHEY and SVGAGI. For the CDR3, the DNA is TGTGCCAGCAGACCCACGGGGGGTACAGATACGCAGTATTTT. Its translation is CASRPTGGTDTQYF.

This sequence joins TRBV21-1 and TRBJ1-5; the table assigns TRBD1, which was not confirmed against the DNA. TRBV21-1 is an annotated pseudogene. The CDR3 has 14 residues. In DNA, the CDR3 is TGTGCCAGCAGCATGACAGGGGCTGGACAGCCCCAGCATTTT. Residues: CASSMTGAGQPQHF.

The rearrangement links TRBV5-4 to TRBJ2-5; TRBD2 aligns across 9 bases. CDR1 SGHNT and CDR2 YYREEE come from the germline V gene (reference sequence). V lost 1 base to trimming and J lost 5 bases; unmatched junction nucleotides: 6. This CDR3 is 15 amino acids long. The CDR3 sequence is CASSLFAGGLETQYF. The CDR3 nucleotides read TGTGCCAGCAGCTTGTTTGCGGGGGGGCTGGAGACCCAGTACTTC.

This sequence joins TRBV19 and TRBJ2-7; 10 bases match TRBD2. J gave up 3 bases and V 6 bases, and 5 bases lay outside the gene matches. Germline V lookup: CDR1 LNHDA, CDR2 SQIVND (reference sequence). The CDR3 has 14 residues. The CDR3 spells CASSFSGGDYEQYF. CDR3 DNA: TGTGCCAGTAGCTTCAGCGGGGGGGACTACGAGCAGTACTTC.

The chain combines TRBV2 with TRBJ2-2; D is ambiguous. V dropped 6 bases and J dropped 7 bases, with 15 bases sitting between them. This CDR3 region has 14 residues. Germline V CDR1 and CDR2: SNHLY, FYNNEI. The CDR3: CASRNSTVVGELFF. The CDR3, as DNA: TGTGCCAGCAGGAACTCTACCGTCGTCGGGGAGCTGTTTTTT.